This entry lists 29 T cell receptor beta chains sequenced from one sample in a study of blood T cell repertoires in COVID-19. Sequencing was performed with immunoSEQ multiplex PCR; in TCRdb, only in-frame clones are kept and a portion is missing. The data hold around 94,000 clones, with approximately 80% observed a single time. Sequencing was done on a sample of peripheral blood. These receptors were obtained from a human donor in a cohort sampled during active COVID-19.

The CDR3 DNA is TGTGCCAGCAGCTTAATCGGCGCAGGGGGGCGGAAGACCCAGTACTTC. Protein sequence: CASSLIGAGGRKTQYF. The chain employs TRBV7-9 and TRBJ2-5; D might be TRBD1 (7 bases). The germline gives CDR1 SEHNR, CDR2 FQNEAQ (reference sequence). The CDR3 contains 16 residues. Between the trimmed V and J ends, which lost 2 bases and 6 bases, there was a span of 19 bases.

The chain is built from TRBV7-2 and TRBJ2-5, with 7 bases that match TRBD2. With V trimmed by 4 bases and J by 5 bases, 4 bases remained unmatched. CDR1 is SGHTA and CDR2 is FQGNSA in the germline V gene. The CDR3 length is 13 residues. In DNA form, the CDR3 reads TGTGCCAGCAGCTCTCTAGCGGTTGAGACCCAGTACTTC. Translating it yields CASSSLAVETQYF. The full variable domain, with the rest looked up from reference TRBV7-2 and TRBJ2-5, is GAGVSQSPSNKVTEKGKDVELRCDPISGHTALYWYRQSLGQGLEFLIYFQGNSAPDKSGLPSDRFSAERTGGSVSTLTIQRTQQEDSAVYLCASSSLAVETQYFGPGTRLLVL.

This clone was picked up a small number of times. The V call is TRBV28, the J call TRBJ2-7; D perhaps matches TRBD1 (5 bases). This CDR3 spans 15 amino acids. Germline CDR1 reads MDHEN; CDR2 reads SYDVKM. V lost 5 bases and J 0 bases, leaving 14 bases between the germline ends. The CDR3 loop is CASSTFPTVSYEQYF. The CDR3 DNA sequence: TGTGCCAGCAGTACATTTCCGACAGTCTCCTACGAGCAGTACTTC.

The V and J genes are TRBV18 and TRBJ1-5; 8 nucleotides align to TRBD1. Trimming took 6 bases from V and 5 from J; bases not matched to a gene: 9. This CDR3 comprises 15 residues. Germline V gene sequence: CDR1 KGHSH, CDR2 LQKENI. CDR3 residues: CASSSIQGADQPQHF. The CDR3, as DNA: TGTGCCAGCTCGTCTATCCAGGGGGCGGATCAGCCCCAGCATTTT.

This chain links TRBV30 with TRBJ1-5, with D hard to call. CDR1 GTSNPN and CDR2 SVGIG come from the germline V gene (reference sequence). The germline V and J ends were trimmed by 1 base and 4 bases, with 8 bases remaining between them. There are 13 residues in the CDR3. The CDR3 DNA reads TGTGCCTGGAGTGGTGATAGTAATCAGCCCCAGCATTTT. Its translation is CAWSGDSNQPQHF.

V gene TRBV5-1 combines with J gene TRBJ2-3, with 7 bases lining up with TRBD1. The ends lost 4 bases at V and 0 bases at J; junction bases unmatched: 5. The CDR3 is 15 amino acids. Germline lookup yields CDR1 SGHRS and CDR2 YFSETQ. The CDR3 region has the DNA TGCGCCAGCAGCCCAGGGGACAGAAGCACAGATACGCAGTATTTT. Encoded protein: CASSPGDRSTDTQYF. The full variable domain, with the rest looked up from reference TRBV5-1 and TRBJ2-3, is KAGVTQTPRYLIKTRGQQVTLSCSPISGHRSVSWYQQTPGQGLQFLFEYFSETQRNKGNFPGRFSGRQFSNSRSEMNVSTLELGDSALYLCASSPGDRSTDTQYFGPGTRLTVL.

V gene TRBV27 combines with J gene TRBJ2-2, with TRBD2 as a possible D gene (6 bases). CDR3 length equals 15 residues. Per germline, CDR1 MNHEY and CDR2 SMNVEV (reference sequence). Trimming took off 8 bases at V and 9 bases at J, with 22 bases between the two ends. CDR3 residues: CASGGGLGPRRELFF. As DNA, the CDR3 is TGTGCCAGCGGTGGGGGACTGGGCCCTAGGAGGGAGCTGTTTTTT.

CDR3 sequence: CASSVDTSGAGTEAFF. Written as DNA, the CDR3 is TGTGCCAGCAGTGTCGACACTTCAGGGGCTGGTACTGAAGCTTTCTTT. This chain uses TRBV6-1 with TRBJ1-1; the D gene is possibly TRBD1 (6 bases). V was trimmed by 4 bases and J by 5 bases, leaving 20 bases between them. This CDR3 region has 16 residues. The germline V gene encodes CDR1 MNHNS and CDR2 SASEGT.

The chain links TRBV12-3 or TRBV12-4 to TRBJ1-5; the D gene is possibly TRBD1 (5 bases). Trimming pared 3 bases from V and 2 bases from J, leaving 5 bases between. The CDR3 runs to 13 residues. Written as DNA, the CDR3 is TGTGCCAGCAGTTTCAGGGGCAATCAGCCCCAGCATTTT. It is translated as CASSFRGNQPQHF.

The chain uses TRBV6-2 or TRBV6-3 and TRBJ2-7, with a weak D call TRBD1 (5 bases). Germline CDR1 and CDR2: MNHEY and SVGEGT. The CDR3 extends over 14 amino acids. Trimming shortened V by 5 bases and J by 4 bases, and 15 bases separated the two germline ends. The CDR3: CASSRWEGAYEQYF. As DNA, the CDR3 is TGTGCCAGCAGTCGCTGGGAAGGGGCGTACGAGCAGTACTTC.

The gene calls are TRBV28 and TRBJ2-7; 7 nucleotides match TRBD2. This CDR3 is 16 amino acids long. The ends lost 4 bases at V and 2 bases at J; junction bases unmatched: 11. Germline values: CDR1 MDHEN, CDR2 SYDVKM. The CDR3, as DNA: TGTGCCAGCAGTTCACCTCGGGGGGTGACAACCTACGAGCAGTACTTC. Translation gives CASSSPRGVTTYEQYF.

The chain carries TRBV9 and TRBJ1-2; 10 bases agree with TRBD1. Germline trimming cut 2 bases from V and 8 bases from J; bases unmatched to any gene: 6. The CDR3 has 14 amino acids. Germline-derived CDR1 and CDR2 are SGDLS and YYNGEE. DNA for the CDR3: TGTGCCAGCAGCGTCGACAGGGGGCGCGAAGGCTACACCTTC. Its translation is CASSVDRGREGYTF.

The V gene is TRBV5-1, the J gene TRBJ1-4, with 7 nucleotides matching TRBD1. J gave up 7 bases and V 4 bases, and 10 bases lay outside the gene matches. Germline V gene sequence: CDR1 SGHRS, CDR2 YFSETQ. This CDR3 spans 15 amino acids. The CDR3 protein is CASSLDRESVEKLFF. The CDR3 DNA follows: TGCGCCAGCAGCCTCGACAGGGAATCAGTTGAAAAACTGTTTTTT.

This clone was seen a handful of times. The chain's CDR3 is CALRRPPWVLAIYF. DNA for the CDR3: TGTGCCTTGAGGAGGCCGCCGTGGGTTTTGGCCATATATTTT. The genes are TRBV19 and TRBJ1-3, with unresolved D. CDR1 LNHDA and CDR2 SQIVND come from the germline V gene (reference sequence). V shed 11 bases and J shed 11 bases, with 25 bases lying between them. This CDR3 is 14 amino acids long.

This chain joins TRBV5-1 and TRBJ1-1; the match to TRBD1 covers 7 bases. Germline lookup yields CDR1 SGHRS and CDR2 YFSETQ. The V and J ends lost 0 bases and 3 bases, in that order; junction bases with no gene match: 2. This CDR3 spans 14 amino acids. For the CDR3, the DNA is TGCGCCAGCAGCTTGGTAGGGGGCGACACTGAAGCTTTCTTT. Encoded protein: CASSLVGGDTEAFF. Together with reference TRBV5-1 and TRBJ1-1, the CDR3 gives the full variable domain: KAGVTQTPRYLIKTRGQQVTLSCSPISGHRSVSWYQQTPGQGLQFLFEYFSETQRNKGNFPGRFSGRQFSNSRSEMNVSTLELGDSALYLCASSLVGGDTEAFFGQGTRLTVV.

The chain uses TRBV27 and TRBJ2-7; a possible D gene is TRBD1 (7 bases). Germline loops: CDR1 MNHEY, CDR2 SMNVEV (reference sequence). This CDR3 region has 14 residues. The V and J ends lost 6 bases and 2 bases respectively, with 14 bases between them. In DNA, the CDR3 is TGTGCCAGCAGAGTCCGCGGGACAGCCTACGAGCAGTACTTC. This translates into CASRVRGTAYEQYF.

This CDR3 is CASSQVRAERGMSDTQYF. The DNA of the CDR3 is TGTGCCAGCAGCCAAGTGCGGGCGGAGCGGGGGATGTCAGATACGCAGTATTTT. This chain joins TRBV4-2 and TRBJ2-3, with 8 bases matching TRBD2. Germline trimming cut 1 base from V and 4 bases from J; bases unmatched to any gene: 13. CDR3 length: 18 amino acids. The germline V gene has CDR1 LGHNA and CDR2 YNFKEQ.

The V gene is TRBV4-1, the J gene TRBJ2-7; TRBD2 matches at 8 bases. This CDR3 contains 17 residues. V dropped 1 base and J dropped 4; count of bases not matched to a gene: 12. The V gene's germline CDR1 is MGHRA and CDR2 YSYEKL. The CDR3 DNA sequence: TGCGCCAGCAGCCAAGGAGGGGGGGGACTAGATGTTTACGAGCAGTACTTC. This codes for CASSQGGGGLDVYEQYF.

V usage is TRBV7-6 and J usage is TRBJ2-6, with 11 bases fitting TRBD1. Germline lookup yields CDR1 SGHVS and CDR2 FNYEAQ. This CDR3 spans 18 amino acids. The V segment lost 5 bases and the J segment 1 base; nucleotides outside the gene matches: 7. CDR3 residues: CASSQGQGAQSGANVLTF. The CDR3, as DNA: TGTGCCAGCAGCCAAGGACAGGGGGCTCAATCTGGGGCCAACGTCCTGACTTTC. The full variable domain, in which reference TRBV7-6 and TRBJ2-6 provide the parts outside the CDR3, is GAGVSQSPRYKVTKRGQDVALRCDPISGHVSLYWYRQALGQGPEFLTYFNYEAQQDKSGLPNDRFSAERPEGSISTLTIQRTEQRDSAMYRCASSQGQGAQSGANVLTFGAGSRLTVL.

The chain joins TRBV28 to TRBJ1-4; no clear D gene. This CDR3 is 14 amino acids long. V was pared by 4 bases and J by 2 bases, with 8 bases between. The germline gives CDR1 MDHEN, CDR2 SYDVKM. CDR3 sequence reads: CASSSGSTNEKLFF. Here the CDR3 DNA reads TGTGCCAGCAGTTCGGGTTCGACTAATGAAAAACTGTTTTTT.

This chain links TRBV24-1 with TRBJ2-3; TRBD2 matches 11 bases. The J segment lost 14 bases and the V segment lost 5 bases, leaving 11 bases of the junction unmatched. The CDR3 covers 14 residues. Germline V CDR1 and CDR2: KGHDR, SFDVKD. The CDR3 DNA follows: TGTGCCACCAGTGTTAGCGGGGGGGCCCCTCCGCTGTATTTT. Translation: CATSVSGGAPPLYF.

The genes are TRBV7-2 and TRBJ2-3, with 9 nucleotides matching TRBD2. Germline assignment: CDR1 SGHTA and CDR2 FQGNSA. The CDR3 length is 16 residues. J gave up 6 bases and V 5 bases, and 12 bases lay outside the gene matches. CDR3 nucleotides: TGTGCCAGCAGCCTGATGGGGGCTAGCGGGGTGGATACGCAGTATTTT. It translates to CASSLMGASGVDTQYF. The full variable domain, completed using reference TRBV7-2 and TRBJ2-3, is GAGVSQSPSNKVTEKGKDVELRCDPISGHTALYWYRQSLGQGLEFLIYFQGNSAPDKSGLPSDRFSAERTGGSVSTLTIQRTQQEDSAVYLCASSLMGASGVDTQYFGPGTRLTVL.

The chain recombines TRBV20-1 with TRBJ2-1, with 8 positions matching TRBD2. The germline V gene has CDR1 DFQATT and CDR2 SNEGSKA (reference sequence). CDR3 length equals 15 residues. Germline trimming cut 3 bases from V and 2 bases from J; bases unmatched to any gene: 6. The CDR3 sequence: CSASSPGGTYNEQFF. As DNA, the CDR3 is TGCAGTGCTAGTTCTCCGGGGGGGACCTACAATGAGCAGTTCTTC.

The rearrangement links TRBV7-2 to TRBJ2-5; 7 bases match TRBD1. The CDR3 has 13 residues. The J segment lost 8 bases and the V segment lost 4 bases, leaving 7 bases of the junction unmatched. In germline, CDR1 is SGHTA, CDR2 FQGNSA. The CDR3 loop is CASSSYGQDTQYF. The CDR3 DNA sequence: TGTGCCAGCAGCTCCTACGGACAGGACACCCAGTACTTC. The variable domain in full, completed from reference TRBV7-2 and TRBJ2-5, reads GAGVSQSPSNKVTEKGKDVELRCDPISGHTALYWYRQSLGQGLEFLIYFQGNSAPDKSGLPSDRFSAERTGGSVSTLTIQRTQQEDSAVYLCASSSYGQDTQYFGPGTRLLVL.

The V and J genes are TRBV27 and TRBJ2-2; possible D gene TRBD2, 6 bases. Germline V gives CDR1 MNHEY, CDR2 SMNVEV (reference sequence). The CDR3 totals 15 residues. V was trimmed by 1 base and J by 4 bases, leaving 10 bases between them. DNA of the CDR3: TGTGCCAGCAGTTTATGGGGGGTGGCCACCGGGGAGCTGTTTTTT. It encodes CASSLWGVATGELFF.

The chain carries TRBV9 and TRBJ1-5; D perhaps matches TRBD1 (6 bases). The V end lost 3 bases, the J end lost 5 bases, and 9 bases lay between the germline ends. The CDR3 is 13 residues long. Looked up from germline, CDR1 is SGDLS and CDR2 is YYNGEE. The CDR3 region has the DNA TGTGCCAGCAGCGCCACAGGGTATCAGCCCCAGCATTTT. It encodes CASSATGYQPQHF.

This chain uses TRBV7-8 with TRBJ2-3, with 9 nucleotides matching TRBD2. The CDR3 is made up of 16 amino acids. The germline gives CDR1 SGHVS, CDR2 FQNEAQ. With V trimmed by 5 bases and J by 5 bases, 11 bases remained unmatched. CDR3: CASSPRGRGGRDTQYF. The CDR3 nucleotides read TGTGCCAGCAGCCCTCGTGGGCGGGGGGGAAGAGATACGCAGTATTTT.

The chain uses TRBV4-1 and TRBJ1-1, with D perhaps TRBD1 (5 bases). V gave up 8 bases and J gave up 4 bases, with 17 bases separating them. Germline CDR1 and CDR2: MGHRA and YSYEKL. The CDR3 length is 14 residues. The CDR3 here is CASVGGGMSTEAFF. In DNA form, the CDR3 reads TGCGCCAGCGTTGGCGGGGGTATGAGCACTGAAGCTTTCTTT.

V is TRBV18 and J is TRBJ1-3; tentatively, D is TRBD1 (6 bases). CDR1 KGHSH and CDR2 LQKENI come from the germline V gene. The CDR3 contains 17 residues. Deletions cut 3 bases from V and 1 base from J, with 16 bases between. The CDR3 reads CASSPSVGGASGNTIYF. CDR3 coding DNA: TGTGCCAGCTCACCGTCCGTAGGGGGGGCTTCTGGAAACACCATATATTTT.